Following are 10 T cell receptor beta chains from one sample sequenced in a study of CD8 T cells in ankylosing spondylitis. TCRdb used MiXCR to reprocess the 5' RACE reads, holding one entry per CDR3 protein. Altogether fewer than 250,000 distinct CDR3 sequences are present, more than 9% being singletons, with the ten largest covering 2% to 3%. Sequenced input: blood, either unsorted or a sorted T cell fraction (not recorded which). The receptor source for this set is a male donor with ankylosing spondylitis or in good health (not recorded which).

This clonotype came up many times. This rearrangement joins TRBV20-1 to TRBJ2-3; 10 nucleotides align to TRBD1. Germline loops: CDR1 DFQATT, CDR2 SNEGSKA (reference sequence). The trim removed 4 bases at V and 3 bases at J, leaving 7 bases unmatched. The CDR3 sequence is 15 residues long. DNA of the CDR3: TGCAGTGCTAATGAAGACAGGGGGCTGACAGATACGCAGTATTTT. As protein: CSANEDRGLTDTQYF.

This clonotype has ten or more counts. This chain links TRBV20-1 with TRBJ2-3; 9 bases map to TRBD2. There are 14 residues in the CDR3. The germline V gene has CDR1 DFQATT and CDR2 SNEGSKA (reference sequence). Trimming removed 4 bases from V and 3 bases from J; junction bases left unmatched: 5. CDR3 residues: CSATLAGRTDTQYF. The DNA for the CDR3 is TGCAGTGCTACCCTAGCGGGAAGGACAGATACGCAGTATTTT.

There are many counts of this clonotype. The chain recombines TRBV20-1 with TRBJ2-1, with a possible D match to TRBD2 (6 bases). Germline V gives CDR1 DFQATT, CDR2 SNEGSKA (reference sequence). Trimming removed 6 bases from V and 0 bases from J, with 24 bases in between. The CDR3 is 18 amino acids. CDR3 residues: CSALPSYLSGYSYNEQFF. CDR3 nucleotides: TGCAGTGCCCTCCCCTCGTACCTTAGCGGCTACTCCTACAATGAGCAGTTCTTC.

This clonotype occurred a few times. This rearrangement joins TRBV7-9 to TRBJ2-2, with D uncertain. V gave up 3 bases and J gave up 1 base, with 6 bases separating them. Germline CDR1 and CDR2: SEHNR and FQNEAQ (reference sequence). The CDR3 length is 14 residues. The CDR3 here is CASSFQQNTGELFF. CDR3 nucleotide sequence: TGTGCCAGCAGCTTCCAACAGAACACCGGGGAGCTGTTTTTT.

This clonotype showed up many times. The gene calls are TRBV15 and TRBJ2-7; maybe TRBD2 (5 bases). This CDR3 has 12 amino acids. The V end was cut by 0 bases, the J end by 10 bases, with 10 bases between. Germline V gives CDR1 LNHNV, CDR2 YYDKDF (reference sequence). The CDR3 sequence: CATSRDSSGQYF. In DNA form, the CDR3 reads TGTGCCACCAGCAGAGATTCGTCGGGACAGTACTTC.

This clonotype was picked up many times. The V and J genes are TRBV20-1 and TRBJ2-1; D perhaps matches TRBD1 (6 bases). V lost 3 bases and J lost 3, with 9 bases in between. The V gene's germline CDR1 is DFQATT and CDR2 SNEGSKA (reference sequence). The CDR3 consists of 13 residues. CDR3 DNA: TGCAGTGCTAGGGGGGACAACTACAATGAGCAGTTCTTC. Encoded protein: CSARGDNYNEQFF.

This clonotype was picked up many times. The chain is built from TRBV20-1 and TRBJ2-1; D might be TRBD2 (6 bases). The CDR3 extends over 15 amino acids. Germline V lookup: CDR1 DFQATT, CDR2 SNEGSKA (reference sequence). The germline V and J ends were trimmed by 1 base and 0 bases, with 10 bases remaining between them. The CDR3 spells CSARGATSSYNEQFF. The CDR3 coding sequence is TGCAGTGCTAGAGGTGCGACTAGCTCCTACAATGAGCAGTTCTTC.

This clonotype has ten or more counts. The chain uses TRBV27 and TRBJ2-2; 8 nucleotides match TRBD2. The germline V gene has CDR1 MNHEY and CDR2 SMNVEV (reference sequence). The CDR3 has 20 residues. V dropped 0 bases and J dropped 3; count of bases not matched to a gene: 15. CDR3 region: CASSLSVLKRGLDYTGELFF. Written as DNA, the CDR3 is TGTGCCAGCAGTTTATCGGTTCTGAAACGGGGACTAGATTACACCGGGGAGCTGTTTTTT.

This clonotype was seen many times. CDR3 region: CASSFEPGLADNEQFF. CDR3 DNA: TGCGCCAGCAGCTTCGAACCGGGACTAGCGGACAATGAGCAGTTCTTC. This chain links TRBV5-1 with TRBJ2-1; 11 nucleotides agree with TRBD2. The CDR3 totals 16 residues. Trimming at V came to 2 bases and at J to 5 bases, leaving 6 bases not matched to a gene. Germline CDR1 is SGHRS and CDR2 is YFSETQ.

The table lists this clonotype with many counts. CDR3 sequence reads: CASSWDTLRAFF. The DNA of the CDR3 is TGTGCCAGCAGTTGGGACACCCTCCGGGCTTTCTTT. This sequence joins TRBV6-2 or TRBV6-3 and TRBJ1-1, with D perhaps matching TRBD1 (6 bases). Germline loops: CDR1 MNHEY, CDR2 SVGEGT. This CDR3 is 12 amino acids long. V was shortened by 4 bases and J by 11 bases, with 14 bases between the two germline ends.